This TCR beta chain was sequenced during a study of OX40 agonist ivuxolimab in advanced cancers. Study as a whole: Patients were infused with ivuxolimab every 2 weeks at 0.01 to 10 mg/kg. Overall study findings and caveats: Mean expanded clone counts were higher in CD8+ than CD4+ T cells. The authors also found low normalized T-cell clonal expansion in some nonresponders.

This CDR3 is built from 17 residues. Data came from immunoSEQ multiplex PCR; TCRdb stores just in-frame clones and leaves some out. The profile covers tens of thousands of clones, with over 75% appearing a single time and approximately 1.9% taken by the ten largest. The sample holds one count of this clone. The antigen remains undetermined. This TCR came from an adult with an advanced solid tumor such as melanoma, head and neck, liver or kidney cancer. V and J are TRBV21-1 and TRBJ1-5; no DNA check was done on the table's D call, TRBD1. TRBV21-1 constitutes a pseudogene. The material sequenced was CD4+ or CD8+ T cells sorted from blood, taken in a trial of the OX40 agonist ivuxolimab. The CDR3 loop reads CASSKVADDYSNQPQHF. The CDR3 DNA is TGTGCCAGCAGCAAAGTGGCAGATGATTATAGCAATCAGCCCCAGCATTTT.